The present entry profiles one T cell receptor beta chain with its context. The data derive from a study of blood T cell repertoires in COVID-19. Whole-study context: Some COVID-19 samples were acute and others convalescent; all came from the United States, Italy and Spain.

Per the authors' pipeline: Cell counts per sample came from amplifying reference gene primers. Sequencing was performed with immunoSEQ multiplex PCR; in TCRdb, only in-frame clones are kept and a portion is missing. That table supplies the V and J calls and clone size; D and trimming were determined from the DNA. Of roughly 300,000 clones listed, just under 90% are singletons. Seattle's enrolled individuals joined amid active infection and were then monitored longitudinally. Sequenced sample: peripheral blood. This sequence originates from a woman aged 25-40 years with COVID-19, enrolled during active disease.

The CDR3 DNA sequence: TGTGCCAGCAGTCCCAGGACAGGAGGTGGCTACACCTTC. Translation: CASSPRTGGGYTF. The chain couples TRBV28 to TRBJ1-2, with 7 bases identical to TRBD1. The germline V gene encodes CDR1 MDHEN and CDR2 SYDVKM. The CDR3 runs 13 residues. V lost 5 bases, J lost 7 bases, and 7 bases stayed unmatched.